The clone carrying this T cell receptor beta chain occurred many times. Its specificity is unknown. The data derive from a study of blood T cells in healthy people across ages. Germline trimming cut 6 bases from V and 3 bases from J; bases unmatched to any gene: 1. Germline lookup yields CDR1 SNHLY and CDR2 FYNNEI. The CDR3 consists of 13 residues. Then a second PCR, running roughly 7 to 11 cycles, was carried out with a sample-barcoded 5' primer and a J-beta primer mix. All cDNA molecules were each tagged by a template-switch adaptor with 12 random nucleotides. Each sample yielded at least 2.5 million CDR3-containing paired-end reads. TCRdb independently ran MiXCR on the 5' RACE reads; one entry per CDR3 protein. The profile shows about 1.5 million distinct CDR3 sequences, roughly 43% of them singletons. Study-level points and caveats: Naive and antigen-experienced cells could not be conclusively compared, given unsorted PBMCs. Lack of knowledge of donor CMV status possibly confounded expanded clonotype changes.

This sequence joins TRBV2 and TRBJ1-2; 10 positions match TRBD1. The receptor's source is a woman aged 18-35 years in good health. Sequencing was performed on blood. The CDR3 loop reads CASSGTGDYGYTF. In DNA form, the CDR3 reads TGTGCCAGCAGCGGGACAGGGGACTATGGCTACACCTTC.